The sequence of this TCR beta chain was determined in a study of T cells in Graves' hyperthyroidism and ophthalmopathy. Trimming took 8 bases from V and 0 from J, leaving 7 bases between them. CDR1 and CDR2 (germline): SQVTM, ANQGSEA. This CDR3 has 11 amino acids. RNA transcripts were the template for amplifying TCR beta CDR3 regions. HTBI primers drove first-round RT-PCR of the TCR CDR3. TCRdb re-derived calls from the multiplex PCR reads in MiXCR, one entry per CDR3 protein. The data show over 650,000 distinct CDR3 sequences, just under 45% seen once. The chain employs TRBV29-1 and TRBJ1-1; the D is unclear. This TCR was recovered from an adult man with Graves' disease, either hyperthyroidism or ophthalmopathy (not recorded which). The sequenced sample consisted of peripheral blood or thyroid tissue (not recorded which). The CDR3 DNA is TGCAGCTTCCTCATGAACACTGAAGCTTTCTTT. It codes for CSFLMNTEAFF.